This T cell receptor (beta chain) was identified in a study of identical twins. Notes on the study in general: These conclusions were based on statistical analysis (cross-sectional, not following the same donors).

After template switching added a universal primer site, the resulting cDNA carried unique molecular identifiers. TCRdb analysed the 5' RACE reads with MiXCR anew, one entry per CDR3 protein. The sample contains roughly 690,000 distinct CDR3 sequences, 21% of which appear only once. With respect to this clonotype: The target antigen is unknown.

The CDR3 contains 15 residues. The V gene's germline CDR1 is SGHAT and CDR2 FQDESV (reference sequence). The V segment lost 2 bases and the J segment 5 bases; nucleotides outside the gene matches: 7. This sample was shared with a second study, whose subject was T cells expressing NK-cell markers. This second study notes: An anti-gamma-delta TCR antibody was added in several experiments. It restricted sorting to alpha-beta TCR-expressing T cells.

The source is a woman aged 18-29 years in good health. The specimen sequenced was PBMCs. The genes are TRBV11-1 and TRBJ2-5; TRBD2 aligns across 8 bases. CDR3 coding DNA: TGTGCCAGCAGCTTAAAGCGGGAGAGGATGGAGACCCAGTACTTC. It codes for CASSLKRERMETQYF.